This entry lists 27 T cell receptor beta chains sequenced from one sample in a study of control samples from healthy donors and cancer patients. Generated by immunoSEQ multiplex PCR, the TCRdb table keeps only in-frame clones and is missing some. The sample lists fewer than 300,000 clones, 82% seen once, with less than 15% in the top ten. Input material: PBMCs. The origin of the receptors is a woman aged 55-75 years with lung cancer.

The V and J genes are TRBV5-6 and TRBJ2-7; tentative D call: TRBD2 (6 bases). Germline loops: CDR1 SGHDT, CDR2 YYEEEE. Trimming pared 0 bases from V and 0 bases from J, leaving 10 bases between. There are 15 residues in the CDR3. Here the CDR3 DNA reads TGTGCCAGCAGCTTGGTGGGGGGAAGCTCCTACGAGCAGTACTTC. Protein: CASSLVGGSSYEQYF.

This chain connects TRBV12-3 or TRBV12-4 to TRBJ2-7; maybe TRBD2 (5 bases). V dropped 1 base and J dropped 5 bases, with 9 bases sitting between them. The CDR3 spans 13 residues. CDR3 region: CASSLDRGNEQYF. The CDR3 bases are TGTGCCAGCAGTTTAGACCGGGGAAACGAGCAGTACTTC.

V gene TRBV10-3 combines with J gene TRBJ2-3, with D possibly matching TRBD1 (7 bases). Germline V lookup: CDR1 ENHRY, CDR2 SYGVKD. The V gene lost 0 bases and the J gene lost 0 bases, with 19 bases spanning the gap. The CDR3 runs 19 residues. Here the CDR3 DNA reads TGTGCCATCAGTGAGTCCTTTTCCCAGGGGGGAACTAGCACAGATACGCAGTATTTT. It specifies CAISESFSQGGTSTDTQYF.

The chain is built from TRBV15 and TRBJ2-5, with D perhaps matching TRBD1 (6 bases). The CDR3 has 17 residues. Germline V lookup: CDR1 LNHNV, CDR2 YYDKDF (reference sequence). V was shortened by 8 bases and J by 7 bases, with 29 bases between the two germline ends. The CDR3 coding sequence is TGTGCCACCTTAAAAGGGGGATCGGGGTTGGAAATGGGGACCCAGTACTTC. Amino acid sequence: CATLKGGSGLEMGTQYF.

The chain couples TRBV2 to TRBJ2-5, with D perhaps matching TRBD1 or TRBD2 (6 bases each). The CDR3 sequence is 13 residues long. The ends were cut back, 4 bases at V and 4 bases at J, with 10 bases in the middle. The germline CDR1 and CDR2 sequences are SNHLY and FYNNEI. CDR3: CASSVGGGETQYF. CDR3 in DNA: TGTGCCAGCAGTGTCGGGGGCGGAGAGACCCAGTACTTC. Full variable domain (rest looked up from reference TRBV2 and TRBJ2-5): EPEVTQTPSHQVTQMGQEVILRCVPISNHLYFYWYRQILGQKVEFLVSFYNNEISEKSEIFDDQFSVERPDGSNFTLKIRSTKLEDSAMYFCASSVGGGETQYFGPGTRLLVL.

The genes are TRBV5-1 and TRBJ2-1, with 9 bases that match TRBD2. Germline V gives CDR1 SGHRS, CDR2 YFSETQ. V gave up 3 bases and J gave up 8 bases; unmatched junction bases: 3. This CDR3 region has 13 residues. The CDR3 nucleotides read TGCGCCAGCAGCTGGCGACTAGCGGATGAGCAGTTCTTC. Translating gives CASSWRLADEQFF.

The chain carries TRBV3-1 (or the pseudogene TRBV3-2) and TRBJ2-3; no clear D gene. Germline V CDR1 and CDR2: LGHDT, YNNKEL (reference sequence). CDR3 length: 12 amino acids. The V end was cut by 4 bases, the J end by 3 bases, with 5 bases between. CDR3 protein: CASSRWTDTQYF. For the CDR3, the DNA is TGTGCCAGCAGCCGCTGGACAGATACGCAGTATTTT.

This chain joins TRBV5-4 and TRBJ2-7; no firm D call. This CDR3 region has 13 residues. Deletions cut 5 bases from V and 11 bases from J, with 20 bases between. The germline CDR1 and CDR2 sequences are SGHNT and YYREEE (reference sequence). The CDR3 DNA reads TGTGCCAGCAGTCGACGTAGTAGGATGATCGAGTACTTC. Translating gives CASSRRSRMIEYF.

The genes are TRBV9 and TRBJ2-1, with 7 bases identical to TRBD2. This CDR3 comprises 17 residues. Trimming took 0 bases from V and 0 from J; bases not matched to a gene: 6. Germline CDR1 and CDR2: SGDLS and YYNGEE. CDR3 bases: TGTGCCAGCAGCGTAGCTTCCGGGGGGAGCTCCTACAATGAGCAGTTCTTC. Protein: CASSVASGGSSYNEQFF.

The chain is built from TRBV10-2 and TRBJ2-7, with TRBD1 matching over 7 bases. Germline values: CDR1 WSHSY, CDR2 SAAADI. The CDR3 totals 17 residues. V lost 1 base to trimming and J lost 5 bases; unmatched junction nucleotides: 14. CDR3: CASSEWLTGTVRNEQYF. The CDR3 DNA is TGCGCCAGCAGTGAGTGGCTGACAGGGACCGTTCGGAACGAGCAGTACTTC.

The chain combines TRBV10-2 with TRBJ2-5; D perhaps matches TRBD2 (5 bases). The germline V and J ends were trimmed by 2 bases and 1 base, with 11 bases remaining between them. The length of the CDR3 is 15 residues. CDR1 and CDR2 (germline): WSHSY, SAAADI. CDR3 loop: CASSEPGMAQETQYF. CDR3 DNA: TGCGCCAGCAGTGAGCCGGGGATGGCCCAAGAGACCCAGTACTTC.

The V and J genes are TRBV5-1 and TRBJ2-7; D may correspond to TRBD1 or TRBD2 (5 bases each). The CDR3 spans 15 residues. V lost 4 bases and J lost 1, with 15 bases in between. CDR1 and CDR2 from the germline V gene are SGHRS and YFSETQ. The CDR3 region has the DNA TGCGCCAGCAGCACTAATCGGGACGCGTCCTACGAGCAGTACTTC. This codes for CASSTNRDASYEQYF.

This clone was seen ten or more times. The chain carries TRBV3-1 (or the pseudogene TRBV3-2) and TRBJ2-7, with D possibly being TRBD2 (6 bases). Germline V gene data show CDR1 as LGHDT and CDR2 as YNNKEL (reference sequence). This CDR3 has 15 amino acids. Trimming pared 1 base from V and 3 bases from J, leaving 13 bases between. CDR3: CASSQGGLSLYEQYF. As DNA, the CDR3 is TGTGCCAGCAGCCAAGGGGGACTTTCTCTCTACGAGCAGTACTTC.

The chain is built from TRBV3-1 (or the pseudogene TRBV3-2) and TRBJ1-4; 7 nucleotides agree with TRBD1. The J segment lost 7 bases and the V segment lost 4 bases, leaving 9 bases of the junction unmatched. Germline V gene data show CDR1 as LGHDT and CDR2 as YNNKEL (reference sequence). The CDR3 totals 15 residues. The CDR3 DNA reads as TGTGCCAGCAGCCCCAACCCAGGGGGTAGTGAAAAACTGTTTTTT. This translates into CASSPNPGGSEKLFF.

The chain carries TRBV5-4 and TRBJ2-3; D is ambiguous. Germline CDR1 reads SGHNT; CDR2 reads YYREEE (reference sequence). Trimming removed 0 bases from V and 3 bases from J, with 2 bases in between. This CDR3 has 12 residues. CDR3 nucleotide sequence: TGTGCCAGCAGCTTGGAGACAGATACGCAGTATTTT. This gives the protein CASSLETDTQYF. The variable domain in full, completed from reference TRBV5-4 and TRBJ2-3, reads ETGVTQSPTHLIKTRGQQVTLRCSSQSGHNTVSWYQQALGQGPQFIFQYYREEENGRGNFPPRFSGLQFPNYSSELNVNALELDDSALYLCASSLETDTQYFGPGTRLTVL.

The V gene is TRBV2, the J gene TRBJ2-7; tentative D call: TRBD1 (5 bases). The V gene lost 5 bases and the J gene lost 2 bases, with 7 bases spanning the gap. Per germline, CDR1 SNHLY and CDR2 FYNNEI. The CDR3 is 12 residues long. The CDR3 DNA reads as TGTGCCAGCAGTTGGGGCCCCTACGAGCAGTACTTC. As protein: CASSWGPYEQYF.

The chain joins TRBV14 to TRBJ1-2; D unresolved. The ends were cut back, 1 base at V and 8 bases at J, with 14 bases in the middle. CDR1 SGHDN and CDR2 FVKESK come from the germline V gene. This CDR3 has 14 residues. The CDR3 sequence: CASSQGYGREGYTF. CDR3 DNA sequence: TGTGCCAGCAGCCAAGGATACGGGAGAGAGGGCTACACCTTC.

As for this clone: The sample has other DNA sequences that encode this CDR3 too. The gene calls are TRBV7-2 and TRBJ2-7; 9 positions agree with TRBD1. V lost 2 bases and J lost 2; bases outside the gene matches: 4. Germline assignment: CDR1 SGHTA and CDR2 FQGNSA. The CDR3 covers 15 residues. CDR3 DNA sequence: TGTGCCAGCAGCTTAAGCCGGGACAGGGCCTACGAGCAGTACTTC. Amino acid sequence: CASSLSRDRAYEQYF.

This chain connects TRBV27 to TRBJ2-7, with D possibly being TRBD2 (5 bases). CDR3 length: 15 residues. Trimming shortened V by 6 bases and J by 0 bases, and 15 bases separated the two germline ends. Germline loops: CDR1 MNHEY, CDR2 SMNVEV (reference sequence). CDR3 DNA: TGTGCCAGCAGGGGATTAAGTGGGAGCTCCTACGAGCAGTACTTC. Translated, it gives CASRGLSGSSYEQYF.

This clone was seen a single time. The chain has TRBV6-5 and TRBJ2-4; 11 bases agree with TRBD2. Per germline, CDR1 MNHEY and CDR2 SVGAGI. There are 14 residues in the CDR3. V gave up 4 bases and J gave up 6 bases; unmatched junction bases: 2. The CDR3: CASSFSGRGNIQYF. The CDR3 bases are TGTGCCAGCAGTTTTAGCGGGAGGGGAAACATTCAGTACTTC.

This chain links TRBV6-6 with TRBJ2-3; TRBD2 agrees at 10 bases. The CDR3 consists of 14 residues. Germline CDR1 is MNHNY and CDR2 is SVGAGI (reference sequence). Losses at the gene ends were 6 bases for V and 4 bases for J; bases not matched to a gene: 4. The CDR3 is CASSGLAEADTQYF. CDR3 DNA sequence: TGTGCCAGCAGCGGACTAGCGGAGGCAGATACGCAGTATTTT.

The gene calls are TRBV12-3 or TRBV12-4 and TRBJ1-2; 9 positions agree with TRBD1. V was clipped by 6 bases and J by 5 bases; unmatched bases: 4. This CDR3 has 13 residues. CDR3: CASSPGTGYGYTF. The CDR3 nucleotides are TGTGCCAGCAGCCCCGGGACAGGGTATGGCTACACCTTC.

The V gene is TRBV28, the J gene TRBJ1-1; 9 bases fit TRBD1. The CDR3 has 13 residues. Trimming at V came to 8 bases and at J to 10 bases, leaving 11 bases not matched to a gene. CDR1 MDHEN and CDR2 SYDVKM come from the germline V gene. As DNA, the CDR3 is TGTGCCAGCCTATCCGGGACAGGGTATGGAGCTTTCTTT. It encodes CASLSGTGYGAFF.

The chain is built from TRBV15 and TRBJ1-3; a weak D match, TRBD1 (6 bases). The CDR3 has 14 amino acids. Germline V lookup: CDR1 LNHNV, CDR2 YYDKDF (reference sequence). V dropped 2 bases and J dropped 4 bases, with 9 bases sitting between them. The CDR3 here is CATSRSGVGNTIYF. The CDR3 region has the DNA TGTGCCACCAGCAGATCAGGGGTGGGAAACACCATATATTTT.

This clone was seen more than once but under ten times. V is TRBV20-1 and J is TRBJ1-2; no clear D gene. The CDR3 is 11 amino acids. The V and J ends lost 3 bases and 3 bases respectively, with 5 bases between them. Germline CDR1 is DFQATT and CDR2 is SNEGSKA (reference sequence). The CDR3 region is CSASSYYGYTF. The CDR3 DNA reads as TGCAGTGCTAGTTCTTACTATGGCTACACCTTC.

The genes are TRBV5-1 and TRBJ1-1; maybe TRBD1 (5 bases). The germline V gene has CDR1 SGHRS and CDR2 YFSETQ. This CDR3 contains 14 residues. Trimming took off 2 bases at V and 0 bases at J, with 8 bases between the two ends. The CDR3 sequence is CASSFTGMNTEAFF. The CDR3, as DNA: TGCGCCAGCAGCTTTACAGGCATGAACACTGAAGCTTTCTTT.

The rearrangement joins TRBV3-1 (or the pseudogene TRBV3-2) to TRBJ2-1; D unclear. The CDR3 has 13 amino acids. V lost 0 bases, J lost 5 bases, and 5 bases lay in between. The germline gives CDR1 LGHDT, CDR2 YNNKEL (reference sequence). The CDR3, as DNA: TGTGCCAGCAGCCAAGAGGCCGACAATGAGCAGTTCTTC. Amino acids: CASSQEADNEQFF.